This TCR beta chain was documented in a study of T cell responses to AZD1222 COVID-19 vaccine. The CDR3 is 14 residues long. V lost 7 bases and J 2 bases, leaving 14 bases between the germline ends. Germline CDR1 and CDR2: SNHLY and FYNNEI. Details on this clone: Its antigen is still unknown.

Findings of the study overall: Receipt of two AZD1222 doses was followed by a rise in Spike-specific TCR breadth and depth.

Sequencing used immunoSEQ multiplex PCR; TCRdb keeps in-frame clones, though not all of them. The sample totals 150,000 or so clones. The rearrangement links TRBV2 to TRBJ2-5; the D call may be TRBD1 or TRBD2 (5 bases each). The sequence was obtained from an adult in good health. Sequenced: peripheral blood. The CDR3 coding sequence is TGTGCCAGCACCGACCCGGGACCACAAGAGACCCAGTACTTC. It encodes CASTDPGPQETQYF.